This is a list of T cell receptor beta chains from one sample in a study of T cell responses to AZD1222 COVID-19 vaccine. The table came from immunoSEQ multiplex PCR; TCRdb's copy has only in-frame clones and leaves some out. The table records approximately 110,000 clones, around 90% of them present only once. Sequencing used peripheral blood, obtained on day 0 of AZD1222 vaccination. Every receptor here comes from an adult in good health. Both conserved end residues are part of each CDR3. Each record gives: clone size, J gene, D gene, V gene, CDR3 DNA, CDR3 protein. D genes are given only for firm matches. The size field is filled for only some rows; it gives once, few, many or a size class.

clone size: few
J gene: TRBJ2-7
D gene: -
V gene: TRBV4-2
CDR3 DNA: TGTGCCAGCAGCCCAACAGGGTCTCGATCCTACGAGCAGTACTTC
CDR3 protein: CASSPTGSRSYEQYF

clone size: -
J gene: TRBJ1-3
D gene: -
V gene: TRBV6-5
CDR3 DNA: TGTGCCAGCAGTTGGACCGGATTGGGTGACACCATATATTTT
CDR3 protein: CASSWTGLGDTIYF

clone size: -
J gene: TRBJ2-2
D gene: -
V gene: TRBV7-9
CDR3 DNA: TGTGCCATAGCCGCGAACACCGGGGAGCTGTTTTTT
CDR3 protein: CAIAANTGELFF

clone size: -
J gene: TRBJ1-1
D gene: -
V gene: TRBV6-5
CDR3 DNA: TGTGCCAGCAGTACCCCCCCGCGGAGGGCCACTGAAGCTTTCTTT
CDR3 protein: CASSTPPRRATEAFF

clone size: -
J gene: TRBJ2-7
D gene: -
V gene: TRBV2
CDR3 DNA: TGTGCCAGCAGTGCCTCCAGGGGAGCGGTAAAGTCCTACGAGCAGTACTTC
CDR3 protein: CASSASRGAVKSYEQYF

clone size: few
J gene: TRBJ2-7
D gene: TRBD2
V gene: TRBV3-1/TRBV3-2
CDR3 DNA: TGTGCCAGCCAGGGGAAGACTAGCGGGGGGACCTACGAGCAGTACTTC
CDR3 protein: CASQGKTSGGTYEQYF

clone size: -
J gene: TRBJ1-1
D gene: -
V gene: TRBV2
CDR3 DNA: TGTGCCAGCAGTGCTCAGGGTCAGAACACTGAAGCTTTCTTT
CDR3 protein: CASSAQGQNTEAFF

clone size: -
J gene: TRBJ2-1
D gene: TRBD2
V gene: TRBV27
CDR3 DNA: TGTGCCAGCAGCCTAACTAGCGGGAGTTACTACAATGAGCAGTTCTTC
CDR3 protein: CASSLTSGSYYNEQFF

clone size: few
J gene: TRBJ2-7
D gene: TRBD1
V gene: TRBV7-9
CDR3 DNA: TGTGCCAGCAGCCGCGGGACAGGGGGCGTCTACGAGCAGTACTTC
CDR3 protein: CASSRGTGGVYEQYF

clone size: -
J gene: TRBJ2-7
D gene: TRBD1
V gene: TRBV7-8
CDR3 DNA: TGTGCCAGCAGCTTTAGACAGGGGGGGACCTACGAGCAGTACTTC
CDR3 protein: CASSFRQGGTYEQYF

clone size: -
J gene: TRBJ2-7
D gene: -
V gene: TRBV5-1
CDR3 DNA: TGCGCCAGCAGCTTACAGGGTTACGAGCAGTACTTC
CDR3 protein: CASSLQGYEQYF

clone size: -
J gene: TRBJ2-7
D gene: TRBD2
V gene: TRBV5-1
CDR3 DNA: TGCGCCAGCAGCTTGTTTAGCCTGGCTAGCGGGAGCTACGAGCAGTACTTC
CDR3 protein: CASSLFSLASGSYEQYF

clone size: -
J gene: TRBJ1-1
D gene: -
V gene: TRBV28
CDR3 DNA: TGTGCCAGCACTCCGTGGGCAGAAACTAGTGAAGCTTTCTTT
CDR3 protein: CASTPWAETSEAFF

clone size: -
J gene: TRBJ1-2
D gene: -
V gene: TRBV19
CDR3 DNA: TGTGCCAGTAGTATAACCGGCCAAGGAAGTGGCTACACCTTC
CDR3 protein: CASSITGQGSGYTF

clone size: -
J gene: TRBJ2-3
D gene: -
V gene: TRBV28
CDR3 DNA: TGTGCCACCCGAGACAGGCCCCGCACAGATACGCAGTATTTT
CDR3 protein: CATRDRPRTDTQYF

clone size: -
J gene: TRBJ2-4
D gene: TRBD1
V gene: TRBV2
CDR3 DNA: TGTGCCAGCAGCCGGGACAGCCAAAACATTCAGTACTTC
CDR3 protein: CASSRDSQNIQYF

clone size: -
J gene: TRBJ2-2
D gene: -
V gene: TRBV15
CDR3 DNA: TGTGCCACCAGCAGGGGCTTATCAGCGTCCTACACCGGGGAGCTGTTTTTT
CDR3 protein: CATSRGLSASYTGELFF

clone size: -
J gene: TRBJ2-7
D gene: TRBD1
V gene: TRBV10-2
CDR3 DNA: TGCGCCAGCAGTGAGTCACAGGGGGCGGGCTACGAGCAGTACTTC
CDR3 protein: CASSESQGAGYEQYF

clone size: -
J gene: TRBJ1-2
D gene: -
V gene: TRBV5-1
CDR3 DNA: TGCGCCAGCAGCTCCGACAGACCTAACTATGGCTACACCTTC
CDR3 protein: CASSSDRPNYGYTF

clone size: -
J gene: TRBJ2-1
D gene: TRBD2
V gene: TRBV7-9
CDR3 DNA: TGTGCCAGCAGCTCAGCGGGAGGGAATGAGCAGTTCTTC
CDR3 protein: CASSSAGGNEQFF

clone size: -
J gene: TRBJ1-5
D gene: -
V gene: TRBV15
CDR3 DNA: TGTGCCACCAGCAGAGACCAACAGCCCCAGCATTTT
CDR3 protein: CATSRDQQPQHF

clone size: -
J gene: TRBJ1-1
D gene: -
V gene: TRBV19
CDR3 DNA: TGTGCCAGTAGTATAGGGGTAGACACTGAAGCTTTCTTT
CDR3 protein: CASSIGVDTEAFF

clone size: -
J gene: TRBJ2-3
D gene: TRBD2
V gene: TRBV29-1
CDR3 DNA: TGCAGCGTTAGACTAGCGGGAACAGATACGCAGTATTTT
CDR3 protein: CSVRLAGTDTQYF

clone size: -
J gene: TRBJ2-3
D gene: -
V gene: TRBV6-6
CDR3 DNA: TGTGCCAGCAGTTACTCTCGGCTAGCCAACACAGATACGCAGTATTTT
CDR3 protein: CASSYSRLANTDTQYF

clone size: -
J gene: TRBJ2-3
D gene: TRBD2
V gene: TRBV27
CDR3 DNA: TGTGCCAGCAGTTTAACGCCCCCCGGACTAGGGTCCACAGATACGCAGTATTTT
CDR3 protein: CASSLTPPGLGSTDTQYF

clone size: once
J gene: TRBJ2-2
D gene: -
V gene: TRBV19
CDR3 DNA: TGTGCCAGTGGGGCCCGCTGGGGGACCGGGGAGCTGTTTTTT
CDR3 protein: CASGARWGTGELFF

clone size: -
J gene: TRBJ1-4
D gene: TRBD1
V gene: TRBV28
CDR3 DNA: TGTGCCAGCAGTCCAGGGACAGCCAGTAATGAAAAACTGTTTTTT
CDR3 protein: CASSPGTASNEKLFF

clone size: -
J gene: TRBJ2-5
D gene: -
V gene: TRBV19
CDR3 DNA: TGTGCCAGTAGACCGACAGGCGGGGAAGAGACCCAGTACTTC
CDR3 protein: CASRPTGGEETQYF

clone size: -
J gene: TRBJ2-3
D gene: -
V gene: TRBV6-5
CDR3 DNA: TGTGCCAGCCGGACCGGGAACCGAGAGTATTTT
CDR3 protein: CASRTGNREYF

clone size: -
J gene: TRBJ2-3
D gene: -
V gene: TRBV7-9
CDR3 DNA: TGTGCCAGCAGCTCCCGACAGGATACGCAGTATTTT
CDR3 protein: CASSSRQDTQYF

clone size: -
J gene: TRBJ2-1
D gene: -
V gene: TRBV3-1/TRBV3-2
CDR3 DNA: TGTGCCAGCAGCCCTGGATATGCAAGAGCTGAGTTCTTC
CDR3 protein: CASSPGYARAEFF

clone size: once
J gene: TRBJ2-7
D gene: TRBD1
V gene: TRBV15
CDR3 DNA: TGTGCCACCAGCAGAGAGCCGGGACAGGGAGACTCCTACGAGCAGTACTTC
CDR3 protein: CATSREPGQGDSYEQYF

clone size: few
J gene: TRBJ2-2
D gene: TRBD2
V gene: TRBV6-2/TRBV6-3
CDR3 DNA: TGTGCCAGCAGTACTAGCGGGGCATACGCGAACACCGGGGAGCTGTTTTTT
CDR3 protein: CASSTSGAYANTGELFF

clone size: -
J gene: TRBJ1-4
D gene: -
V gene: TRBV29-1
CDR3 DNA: TGCAGCGTTGAAGAGGGGGTGAAGAATGAAAAACTGTTTTTT
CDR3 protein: CSVEEGVKNEKLFF

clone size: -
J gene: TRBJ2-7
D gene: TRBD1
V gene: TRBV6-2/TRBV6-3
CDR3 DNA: TGTGCCAGCAGTTCCCTCGGACAGGGGGCCGGATACGAGCAGTACTTC
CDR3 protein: CASSSLGQGAGYEQYF

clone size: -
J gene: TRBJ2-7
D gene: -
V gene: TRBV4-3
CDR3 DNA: TGCGCCAGCAGCCAAGCGGGGCAGGGTGGCTACGAGCAGTACTTC
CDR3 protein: CASSQAGQGGYEQYF

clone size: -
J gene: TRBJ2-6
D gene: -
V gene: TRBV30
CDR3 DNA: TGTGCCTCAGACAGCTCTGGGGCCAACGTCCTGACTTTC
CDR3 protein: CASDSSGANVLTF

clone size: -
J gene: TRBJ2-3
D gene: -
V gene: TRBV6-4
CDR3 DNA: TGTGCCAGCAGCGGGGACGGACACACAGATACGCAGTATTTT
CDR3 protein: CASSGDGHTDTQYF

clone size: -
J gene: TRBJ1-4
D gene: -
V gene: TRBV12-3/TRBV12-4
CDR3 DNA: TGTGCCAGCAGTCGCAACGAAAAACTGTTTTTT
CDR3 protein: CASSRNEKLFF

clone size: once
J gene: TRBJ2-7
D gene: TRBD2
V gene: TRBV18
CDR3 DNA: TGTGCCAGCTCACCTCCAACTAGCGGATCCTACGAGCAGTACTTC
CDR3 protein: CASSPPTSGSYEQYF

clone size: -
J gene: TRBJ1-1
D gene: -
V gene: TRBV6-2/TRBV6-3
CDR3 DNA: TGTGCCAGCAGCAACGACAGGTCGTATGAAGCTTTCTTT
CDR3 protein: CASSNDRSYEAFF

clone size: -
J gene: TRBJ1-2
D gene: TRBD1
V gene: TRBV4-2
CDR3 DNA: TGTGCCAGCAGCCAAGATCGGCAGGGGGTTGGCTACACCTTC
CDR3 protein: CASSQDRQGVGYTF

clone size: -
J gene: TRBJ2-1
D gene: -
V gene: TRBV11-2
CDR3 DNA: TGTGCCAGCAGCTTTTCCTACGGACGGACGCTCAATGAGCAGTTCTTC
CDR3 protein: CASSFSYGRTLNEQFF

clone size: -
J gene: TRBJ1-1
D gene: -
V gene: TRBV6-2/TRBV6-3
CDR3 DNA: TGTGCCAGCAGTTATCAGTTTGAAGCTTTCTTT
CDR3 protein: CASSYQFEAFF

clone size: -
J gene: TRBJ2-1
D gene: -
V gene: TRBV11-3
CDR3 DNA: TGTGCCAGCAGCCAAGGGGGGGATAATGAGCAGTTCTTC
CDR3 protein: CASSQGGDNEQFF

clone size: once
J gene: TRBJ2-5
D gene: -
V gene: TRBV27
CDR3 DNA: TGTGCCAGCACCATTCGACAGGGAGGCGTGGAGACCCAGTACTTC
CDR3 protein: CASTIRQGGVETQYF

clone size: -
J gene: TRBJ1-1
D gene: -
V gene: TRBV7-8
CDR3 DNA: TGTGCCAGCAGCCTACCCACACCGAGTGAAGAAGCTTTCTTT
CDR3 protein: CASSLPTPSEEAFF

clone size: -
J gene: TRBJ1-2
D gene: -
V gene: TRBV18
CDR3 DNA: TGTGCCAGCTCACCAGGGGGGGGCGGCTACACCTTC
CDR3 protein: CASSPGGGGYTF

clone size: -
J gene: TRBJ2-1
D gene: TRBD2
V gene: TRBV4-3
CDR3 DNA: TGCGCCAGCAGCCAAGAGGCGGGAGCGGGCAATGAGCAGTTCTTC
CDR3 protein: CASSQEAGAGNEQFF

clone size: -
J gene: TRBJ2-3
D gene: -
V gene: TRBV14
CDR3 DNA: TGTGCCAGCAGCCAAGTAGGACAAGGGTACACAGATACGCAGTATTTT
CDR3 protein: CASSQVGQGYTDTQYF

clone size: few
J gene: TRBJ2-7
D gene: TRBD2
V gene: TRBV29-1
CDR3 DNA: TGCAGCGTTTACGGGGGACTAGCGGGATCTTACGAGCAGTACTTC
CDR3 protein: CSVYGGLAGSYEQYF

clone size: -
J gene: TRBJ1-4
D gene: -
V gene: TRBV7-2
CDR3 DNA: TGTGCCAGCAGCTCTCAGGGGTGGGATAATGAAAAACTGTTTTTT
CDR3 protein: CASSSQGWDNEKLFF

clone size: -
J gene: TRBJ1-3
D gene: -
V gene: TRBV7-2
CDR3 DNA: TGTGCCAGCAGCCCCACGGGTGTGCCTGGAAACACCATATATTTT
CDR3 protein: CASSPTGVPGNTIYF

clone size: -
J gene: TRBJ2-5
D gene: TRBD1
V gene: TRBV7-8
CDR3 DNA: TGTGCCAGCAGCATCTACCGGGACAGCAAAGAGACCCAGTACTTC
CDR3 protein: CASSIYRDSKETQYF

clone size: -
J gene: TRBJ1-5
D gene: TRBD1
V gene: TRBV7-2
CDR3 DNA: TGTGCCAGCAGCTTAGTGGGACAGTCCGATCAGCCCCAGCATTTT
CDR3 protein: CASSLVGQSDQPQHF